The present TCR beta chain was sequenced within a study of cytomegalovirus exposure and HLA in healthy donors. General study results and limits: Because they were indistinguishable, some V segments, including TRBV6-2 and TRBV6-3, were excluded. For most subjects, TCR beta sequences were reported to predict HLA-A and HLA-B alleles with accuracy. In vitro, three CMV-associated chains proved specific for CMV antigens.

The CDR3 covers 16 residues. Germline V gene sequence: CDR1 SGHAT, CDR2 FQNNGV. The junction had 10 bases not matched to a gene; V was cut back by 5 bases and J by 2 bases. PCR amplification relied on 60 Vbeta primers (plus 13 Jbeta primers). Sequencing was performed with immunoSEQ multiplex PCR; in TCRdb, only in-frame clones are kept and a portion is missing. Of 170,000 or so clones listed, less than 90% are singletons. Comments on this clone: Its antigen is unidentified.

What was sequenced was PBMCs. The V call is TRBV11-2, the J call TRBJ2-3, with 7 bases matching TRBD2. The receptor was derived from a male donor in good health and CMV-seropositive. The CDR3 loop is CASSPTTSLFTDTQYF. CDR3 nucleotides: TGTGCCAGCAGCCCAACGACTAGCTTATTCACAGATACGCAGTATTTT.